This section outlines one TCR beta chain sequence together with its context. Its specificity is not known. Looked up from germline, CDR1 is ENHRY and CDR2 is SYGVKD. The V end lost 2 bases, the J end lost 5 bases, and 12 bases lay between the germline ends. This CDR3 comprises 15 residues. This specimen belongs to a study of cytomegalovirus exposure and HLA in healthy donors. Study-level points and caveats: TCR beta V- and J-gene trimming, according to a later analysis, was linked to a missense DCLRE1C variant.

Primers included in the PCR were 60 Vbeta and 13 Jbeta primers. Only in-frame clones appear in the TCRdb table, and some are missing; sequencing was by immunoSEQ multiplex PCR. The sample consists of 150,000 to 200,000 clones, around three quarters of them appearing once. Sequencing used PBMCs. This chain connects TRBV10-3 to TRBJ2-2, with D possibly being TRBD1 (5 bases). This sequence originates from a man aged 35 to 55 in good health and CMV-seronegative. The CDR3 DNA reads TGTGCCATCAGTGAGGTACAGGCCCGAACCGGGGAGCTGTTTTTT. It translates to CAISEVQARTGELFF.